Listed below are T cell receptor beta chains from one sample, sequenced in a study of T-cell reconstitution after alpha-beta-depleted transplantation in children. TCRdb reprocessed the PCR reads via MiXCR and lists one record per CDR3 protein. The top ten clones hold about 5% of a sample with about 870,000 distinct CDR3 sequences, roughly 16% of them seen once. Here the sequenced sample was PBMCs, mostly from graft donor cells, taken 360 days after TCRalphabeta/CD19-depleted stem cell transplant. The receptors come from a male patient between 5 and 17 years old who had a stem cell transplant for acute lymphoblastic leukemia, so the T cells may come from the graft donor. CDR3s include the opening cysteine and the closing phenylalanine or tryptophan. D genes are given only for firm matches. For some rows the clone size is stated as once, few or many, or as a class when expanded; others skip it.

D	V	size	J	DNA	CDR3
-	TRBV10-1	few	TRBJ2-5	TGCGCCAGCAGTTCCAGGGGTGCGGAGACCCAGTACTTC	CASSSRGAETQYF
-	TRBV6-2/TRBV6-3	-	TRBJ1-5	TGTGCCAGCAGTTACCTTGGGCAGGGCGGGCAGCCCCAGCATTTT	CASSYLGQGGQPQHF
-	TRBV5-5	many	TRBJ2-7	TGTGCCAGCAGCTTCCAGGGAAGGGAGCAGTACTTC	CASSFQGREQYF
TRBD2	TRBV7-8	-	TRBJ2-4	TGTGCCAGCAGCCACCGGACTAGCGGGATAAACATTCAGTACTTC	CASSHRTSGINIQYF
TRBD2	TRBV20-1	-	TRBJ2-3	TGCAGTGCTAGGGCGGGGGACAGCACAGATACGCAGTATTTT	CSARAGDSTDTQYF
TRBD2	TRBV29-1	-	TRBJ2-1	TGCAGCGTGGGGAGCGGGAGGGCCTGGGAGCAGTTCTTC	CSVGSGRAWEQFF
-	TRBV20-1	few	TRBJ2-3	TGCAGTGCGTCCGGGACCAGGGCAGGAGATACGCAGTATTTT	CSASGTRAGDTQYF
TRBD1	TRBV9	-	TRBJ1-1	TGTGCCAGCAGCTTCACCGGGACAGCCGAAGCTTTCTTT	CASSFTGTAEAFF
TRBD2	TRBV20-1	few	TRBJ2-7	TGCAGTGCGGGGGGGGATCCGATTCCCTACGAGCAGTACTTC	CSAGGDPIPYEQYF
TRBD2	TRBV3-1	few	TRBJ2-5	TGTGCCAGCAGCCAAGATCCATCCAGCGGGAGGGCCGGAGAGACCCAGTACTTC	CASSQDPSSGRAGETQYF
TRBD2	TRBV11-2	-	TRBJ2-7	TGTGCCAGCAGCCCCTTGCGGGGGTCGGGGGGTACCTACGAGCAGTACTTC	CASSPLRGSGGTYEQYF
TRBD1	TRBV30	-	TRBJ1-4	TGTGCCTGGGGACAGGGGAGGGCGTCTAATGAAAAACTGTTTTTT	CAWGQGRASNEKLFF
-	TRBV20-1	many	TRBJ1-4	TGCAGTGCTAGAGATCCCGGGGGCGCGAATGAAAAACTGTTTTTT	CSARDPGGANEKLFF
-	TRBV12-3/TRBV12-4	-	TRBJ1-4	TGTGCCAGCAGTAGTACCAGGGGAGTGAGGGAAAAACTGTTTTTT	CASSSTRGVREKLFF
-	TRBV20-1	many	TRBJ2-1	TGCAGTGCTAGGGCTAGCGCCTACAATGAGCAGTTCTTC	CSARASAYNEQFF
-	TRBV5-6	few	TRBJ2-7	TGTGCCAGCAGCTTGGGGACAACCACGAACTACGAGCAGTACTTC	CASSLGTTTNYEQYF
-	TRBV27	-	TRBJ2-1	TGTGCCAGTGGATACCCATCCTACAATGAGCAGTTCTTC	CASGYPSYNEQFF
TRBD2	TRBV20-1	many	TRBJ2-7	TGCAGTGCCCGAACCCTTTATAGCGGGAGGACCTACGAGCAGTACTTC	CSARTLYSGRTYEQYF
TRBD1	TRBV3-1	-	TRBJ1-2	TGTGCCAGCAGCAGCAGGGACAGCATCTATGGCTACACCTTC	CASSSRDSIYGYTF
TRBD1	TRBV20-1	few	TRBJ2-7	TGCAGTGCTCGGAGACAGGGGGCAACATACGAGCAGTACTTC	CSARRQGATYEQYF
-	TRBV27	few	TRBJ2-7	TGTGCCAGCAGTTTGACTAGGAACTACGAGCAGTACTTC	CASSLTRNYEQYF
-	TRBV4-2	-	TRBJ2-3	TGTGCCAGCAGCCCGGAGGTCCGCACAGATACGCAGTATTTT	CASSPEVRTDTQYF
TRBD1	TRBV5-1	few	TRBJ2-5	TGCGCCAGCAGCGTTCTGGGACAGGGAGAGACCCAGTACTTC	CASSVLGQGETQYF
TRBD2	TRBV9	few	TRBJ2-1	TGTGCCAGCAGCCGTCGGGGGACTAGCGGGAGGGCCTCATATCAGGATGAGCAGTTCTTC	CASSRRGTSGRASYQDEQFF
TRBD1	TRBV11-2	-	TRBJ2-7	TGTGCCAGCAGCCGGACAGGGTTCTATGGACTCTACGAGCAGTACTTC	CASSRTGFYGLYEQYF
-	TRBV11-1	once	TRBJ1-2	TGTGCCAGCAGCTTAGAAAAGACACCGAACTATGGCTACACCTTC	CASSLEKTPNYGYTF
-	TRBV20-1	many	TRBJ1-1	TGCAGTGCCACTCCGGGACTGTCCACTGAAGCTTTCTTT	CSATPGLSTEAFF
-	TRBV5-6	once	TRBJ1-5	TGTGCCAGCAGCTTGATTGGAATCAATCAGCCCCAGCATTTT	CASSLIGINQPQHF
TRBD2	TRBV3-1	few	TRBJ2-7	TGTGCCAGCAGCCCTCATCCGGGACTAGCGGGAGGTTCCTACGAGCAGTACTTC	CASSPHPGLAGGSYEQYF
-	TRBV29-1	-	TRBJ2-7	TGCAGCGTTGAAGTTCCCAGGGTGCCCTACGAGCAGTACTTC	CSVEVPRVPYEQYF
TRBD2	TRBV6-5	few	TRBJ2-1	TGTGCCAGCAGTTCCGGACTAGCGTCTGTCGATGAGCAGTTCTTC	CASSSGLASVDEQFF
-	TRBV29-1	many	TRBJ2-5	TGCAGCGTTGTCGGCCCGGAGATGCAAGAGACCCAGTACTTC	CSVVGPEMQETQYF
-	TRBV5-1	few	TRBJ2-7	TGCGCCAGCCGCAGGGGGGAAGCGGTGATTTACGAGCAGTACTTC	CASRRGEAVIYEQYF
-	TRBV11-2	few	TRBJ2-4	TGTGCCAGCAGCTTATCCAGAGAACTCCAGTACTTC	CASSLSRELQYF
-	TRBV20-1	many	TRBJ2-7	TGCAGTGCTAGAGATTTAGGACAGATCTCCTCCTACGAGCAGTACTTC	CSARDLGQISSYEQYF
-	TRBV20-1	-	TRBJ2-7	TGCAGTGCAACGGGAGTCCGGGGGTCCTACGAGCAGTACTTC	CSATGVRGSYEQYF
-	TRBV9	many	TRBJ1-1	TGTGCCAGCAGCGTAGGAGGGGCGGAAACTGAAGCTTTCTTT	CASSVGGAETEAFF
-	TRBV7-3	many	TRBJ2-7	TGTGCCAGCAGCTCCGATCCGGGACCTTACTACGAGCAGTACTTC	CASSSDPGPYYEQYF
-	TRBV5-1	-	TRBJ1-5	TGCGCCAGCAGCTTGTGGGCAGGCGCGGCGGGGCCCCAGCATTTT	CASSLWAGAAGPQHF
TRBD2	TRBV2	-	TRBJ2-1	TGTGCCAGCAGTTTCATAGCGGGACTAAACAATGAGCAGTTCTTC	CASSFIAGLNNEQFF
TRBD1	TRBV12-3/TRBV12-4	few	TRBJ1-3	TGTGCCAGCAGGCGCGACAGGGCCCGCTCTGGAAACACCATATATTTT	CASRRDRARSGNTIYF
TRBD2	TRBV20-1	few	TRBJ2-7	TGCAGTGCTTGCCCCCTAGCGGCTTCCTACGAGCAGTACTTC	CSACPLAASYEQYF
TRBD1	TRBV5-1	many	TRBJ2-7	TGTGCCAGCAGTCCAGGGGGCTCCTACGAGCAGTACTTC	CASSPGGSYEQYF
TRBD1	TRBV12-3/TRBV12-4	many	TRBJ2-1	TGTGCCAGCAGAGGGGGCCTGGTTGAGCAGTTCTTC	CASRGGLVEQFF
TRBD1	TRBV7-9	few	TRBJ2-7	TGTGCCAGCAGCAAACGGGACAGGGGGAAGGAGCAGTACTTC	CASSKRDRGKEQYF
-	TRBV9	-	TRBJ2-5	TGTGCCAGCAGCCCTCGGCGGGCAGGTCAAGAGACCCAGTACTTC	CASSPRRAGQETQYF
-	TRBV12-3/TRBV12-4	few	TRBJ2-2	TGTGCCAGCAGTTTAGGCAGTCAGAACACCGGGGAGCTGTTTTTT	CASSLGSQNTGELFF
TRBD2	TRBV7-2	few	TRBJ2-3	TGTGCCAGCAGCTTAGTGGCGGGAGGGATCACAGATACGCAGTATTTT	CASSLVAGGITDTQYF
TRBD2	TRBV5-1	-	TRBJ2-1	TGCGCCAGCAGCCTAACCAGCGGGAGACAGTTCTTC	CASSLTSGRQFF
-	TRBV11-2	-	TRBJ2-7	TGTGCCAGCAGCTTACGGGTGGCGGCCAGGGTGGAAAACGAGCAGTACTTC	CASSLRVAARVENEQYF
-	TRBV7-2	-	TRBJ2-5	TGTGCCAGCAGCTTAGTGCAGGGAGGGACCCAGTACTTC	CASSLVQGGTQYF
-	TRBV24-1	-	TRBJ2-5	TGTGCCACCAGTGATTACGGACAGATTCAAGAGACCCAGTACTTC	CATSDYGQIQETQYF
-	TRBV7-9	few	TRBJ1-1	TGTGCCAGCAGCTCGCTCCGGACAGTGAACACTGAAGCTTTCTTT	CASSSLRTVNTEAFF
-	TRBV5-1	few	TRBJ2-1	TGCGCCAGCAGCTGGGGGGGCCCCCTAACTGGAGGGCCCTACAATGAGCAGTTCTTC	CASSWGGPLTGGPYNEQFF